Detailed here is one T cell receptor beta chain. Its target is unknown. This CDR3 has 14 amino acids. V was shortened by 5 bases and J by 3 bases, with 13 bases between the two germline ends. CDR1 is LNHDA and CDR2 is SQIVND in the germline V gene (reference sequence). These data originate in a study of OX40 agonist ivuxolimab in advanced cancers. Study-level information: Patients assigned to dose escalation were diagnosed with hepatocellular carcinoma, melanoma, renal cell or head and neck cancer.

Study results and limitations: Among the lowest peripheral clonal expansion occurred in 0.1-3.0 mg/kg partial responders. In general, CD8+ T cells held more expanded clones than CD4+ did, on average.

TCRdb's copy holds only in-frame clones and misses some; the assay was immunoSEQ multiplex PCR. Of about 120,000 clones detected, 85% to 90% appear once; the ten largest clones hold 0.5% to 0.7%. The clonotype comes from an adult with an advanced solid tumor such as melanoma, head and neck, liver or kidney cancer. The material was CD4+ or CD8+ T cells sorted from blood, obtained in a trial of the OX40 agonist ivuxolimab. The chain employs TRBV19 and TRBJ1-1, with D tentatively TRBD1 (6 bases). The CDR3 loop reads CASSAGARYTEAFF. DNA for the CDR3: TGTGCCAGTAGTGCGGGGGCGCGGTACACTGAAGCTTTCTTT.